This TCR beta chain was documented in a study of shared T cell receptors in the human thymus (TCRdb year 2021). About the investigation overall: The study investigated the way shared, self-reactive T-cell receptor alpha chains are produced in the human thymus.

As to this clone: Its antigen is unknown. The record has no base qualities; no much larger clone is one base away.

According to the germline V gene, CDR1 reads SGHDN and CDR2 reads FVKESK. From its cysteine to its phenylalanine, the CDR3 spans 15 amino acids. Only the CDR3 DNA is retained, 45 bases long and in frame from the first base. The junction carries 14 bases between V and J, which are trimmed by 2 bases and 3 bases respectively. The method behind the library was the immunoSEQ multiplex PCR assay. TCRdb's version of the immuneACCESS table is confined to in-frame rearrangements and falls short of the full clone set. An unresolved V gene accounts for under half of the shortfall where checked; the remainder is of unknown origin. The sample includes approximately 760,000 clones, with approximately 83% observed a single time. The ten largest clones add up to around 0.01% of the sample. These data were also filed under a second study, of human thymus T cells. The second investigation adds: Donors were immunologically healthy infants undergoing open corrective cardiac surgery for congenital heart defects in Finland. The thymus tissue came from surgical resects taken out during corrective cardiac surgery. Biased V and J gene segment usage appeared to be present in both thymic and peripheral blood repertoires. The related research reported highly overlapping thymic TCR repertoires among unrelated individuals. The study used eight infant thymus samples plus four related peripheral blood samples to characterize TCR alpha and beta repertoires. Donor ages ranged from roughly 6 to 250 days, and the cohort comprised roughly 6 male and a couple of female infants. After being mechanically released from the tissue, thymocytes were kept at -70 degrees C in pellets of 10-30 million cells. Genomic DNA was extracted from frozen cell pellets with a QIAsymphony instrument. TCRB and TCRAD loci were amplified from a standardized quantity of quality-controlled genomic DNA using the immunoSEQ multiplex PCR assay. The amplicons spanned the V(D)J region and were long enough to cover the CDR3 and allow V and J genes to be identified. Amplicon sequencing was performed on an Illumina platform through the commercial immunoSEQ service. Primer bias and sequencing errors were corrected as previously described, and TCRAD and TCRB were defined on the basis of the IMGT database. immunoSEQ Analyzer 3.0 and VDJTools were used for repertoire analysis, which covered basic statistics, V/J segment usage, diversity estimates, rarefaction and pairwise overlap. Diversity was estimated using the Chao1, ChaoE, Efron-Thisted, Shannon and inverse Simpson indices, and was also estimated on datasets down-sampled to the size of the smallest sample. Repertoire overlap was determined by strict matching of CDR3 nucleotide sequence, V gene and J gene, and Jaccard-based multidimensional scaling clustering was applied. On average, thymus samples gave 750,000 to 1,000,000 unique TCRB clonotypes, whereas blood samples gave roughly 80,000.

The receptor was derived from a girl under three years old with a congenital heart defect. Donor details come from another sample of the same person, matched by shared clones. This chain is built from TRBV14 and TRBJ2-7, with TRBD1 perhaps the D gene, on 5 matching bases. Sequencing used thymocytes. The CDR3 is CASSQLTGYHYEQYF. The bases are TGTGCCAGCAGCCAATTAACAGGTTACCACTACGAGCAGTACTTC.